A single sample is the source of the 2 T cell receptor beta chains below, sequenced in a study of blood T cells in healthy people across ages. A second PCR of about 6 to 11 cycles used a sample-barcoded 5' primer and a J-beta primer mix. TCRdb re-derived calls from the 5' RACE reads in MiXCR, one entry per CDR3 protein. The top ten hold approximately 0.7% of the sample, which has around 1,000,000 distinct CDR3 sequences, 20% to 25% seen once. This sample also belongs to another study, concerning T cells of mothers and their children.

Source material: blood. These receptors originate from a girl aged 2 to 10 in good health.

The rearrangement links TRBV27 to TRBJ1-5; D is possibly TRBD1 (5 bases). CDR1 is MNHEY, CDR2 SMNVEV, per germline (reference sequence). Trimming pared 5 bases from V and 7 bases from J, leaving 12 bases between. This CDR3 is built from 13 residues. The CDR3 region has the DNA TGTGCCAGCAGTCCGACGGGGGGGCAGCCCCAGCATTTT. Translated: CASSPTGGQPQHF.

The rearrangement uses TRBV27 and TRBJ2-3, with D tentatively TRBD1 or TRBD2 (5 bases each). V was cut by 1 base and J by 4 bases, with 15 bases left in between. CDR1 is MNHEY and CDR2 is SMNVEV in the germline V gene (reference sequence). The CDR3 consists of 16 residues. CDR3 sequence: CASSLWADSSADTQYF. The CDR3, as DNA: TGTGCCAGCAGTTTATGGGCTGACAGTAGCGCAGATACGCAGTATTTT.